These 12 T cell receptor beta chains share one sample of origin, sequenced in a study of T cell repertoires in cytomegalovirus infection. TCRdb itself ran the reads through MiXCR, one entry per CDR3 protein. The sample consists of around 100,000 distinct CDR3 sequences, about 9.4% of them appearing once. Their antigen targets remain unknown. Input material: PBMCs, sequenced either directly or after in vitro stimulation (not recorded which). The receptors shown here come from a human donor in good health (CMV status not recorded). Some clones in this sample may be carry-over from other donors' samples.

This clonotype was seen at least ten times. V and J are TRBV7-2 and TRBJ1-1; no firm D call. Trimming took off 1 base at V and 4 bases at J, with 7 bases between the two ends. In germline, CDR1 is SGHTA, CDR2 FQGNSA. The CDR3 is 13 residues long. CDR3 protein: CASSLDRFTEAFF. CDR3 sequence (DNA): TGTGCCAGCAGCTTAGATAGGTTCACTGAAGCTTTCTTT.

This clonotype has ten or more counts. V usage is TRBV7-2 and J usage is TRBJ2-3; D is uncertain. The CDR3 covers 16 residues. Trimming shortened V by 0 bases and J by 2 bases, and 12 bases separated the two germline ends. CDR1 SGHTA and CDR2 FQGNSA come from the germline V gene. CDR3 region: CASSLANSYATDTQYF. In nucleotides, the CDR3 is TGTGCCAGCAGCTTAGCGAACTCCTATGCCACAGATACGCAGTATTTT.

This clonotype appeared many times. The chain links TRBV10-3 to TRBJ2-1, with D uncertain. The CDR3 totals 11 residues. Trimming pared 3 bases from V and 6 bases from J, leaving 3 bases between. Germline V gene sequence: CDR1 ENHRY, CDR2 SYGVKD. In DNA form, the CDR3 reads TGTGCCATCAGTGAATTCAATGAGCAGTTCTTC. It is translated as CAISEFNEQFF.

V and J are TRBV5-1 and TRBJ2-3, with TRBD2 as a possible D gene (6 bases). V was shortened by 1 base and J by 1 base, with 13 bases between the two germline ends. The CDR3 length is 16 residues. Germline CDR1 reads SGHRS; CDR2 reads YFSETQ. CDR3 DNA: TGCGCCAGCAGCTTGCAGCCCGGCGGGGGCACAGATACGCAGTATTTT. It specifies CASSLQPGGGTDTQYF.

This clonotype was counted many times. This chain links TRBV29-1 with TRBJ1-1, with TRBD1 as a possible D gene (5 bases). Per germline, CDR1 SQVTM and CDR2 ANQGSEA. The CDR3 sequence is 14 residues long. V was trimmed by 3 bases and J by 1 base, leaving 12 bases between them. The CDR3 coding sequence is TGCAGCGTTGATTATTTGGGGGGGAACACTGAAGCTTTCTTT. This translates into CSVDYLGGNTEAFF.

J is TRBJ2-3 and V is TRBV29-1; no firm D call. V was shortened by 7 bases and J by 1 base, with 15 bases between the two germline ends. The CDR3 totals 14 residues. From germline, CDR1 is SQVTM and CDR2 ANQGSEA. The CDR3 region is CSAVRVDRTDTQYF. CDR3 in DNA: TGCAGCGCCGTCCGGGTTGATCGCACAGATACGCAGTATTTT.

This clonotype was observed a handful of times. The rearrangement joins TRBV12-3 or TRBV12-4 to TRBJ2-5, with 8 bases identical to TRBD1. The CDR3 sequence is 14 residues long. V dropped 4 bases and J dropped 4; count of bases not matched to a gene: 5. The chain's CDR3 is CASSSRTGTETQYF. CDR3 sequence (DNA): TGTGCCAGCAGTTCCCGGACAGGGACAGAGACCCAGTACTTC.

This clonotype was detected many times. This rearrangement joins TRBV7-8 to TRBJ2-1; 7 bases fit TRBD2. Germline V gene data show CDR1 as SGHVS and CDR2 as FQNEAQ. J was trimmed by 8 bases and V by 5 bases; bases with no gene match: 12. There are 15 residues in the CDR3. CDR3: CASSPQGGSGDEQFF. In nucleotides, the CDR3 is TGTGCCAGCAGCCCACAAGGCGGGAGCGGCGATGAGCAGTTCTTC.

V is TRBV20-1 and J is TRBJ1-2, with TRBD1 matching 7 bases. V dropped 5 bases and J dropped 7; count of bases not matched to a gene: 7. Germline-derived CDR1 and CDR2 are DFQATT and SNEGSKA (reference sequence). The CDR3 runs to 12 residues. The CDR3 sequence: CSARQGFIGYTF. The CDR3 DNA is TGCAGTGCTCGACAGGGTTTTATTGGCTACACCTTC.

In the case of this clonotype: A much larger clonotype is one base distant, so this may be a read error. The chain is built from TRBV6-5 and TRBJ2-2, with a tentative D call TRBD2 (5 bases). Germline V gives CDR1 MNHEY, CDR2 SVGAGI. This CDR3 is built from 13 residues. The CDR3 nucleotides are TGTGCCAGCCGGGAACAGAACATCGGGGAGCTGTTTTTT. Translating it yields CASREQNIGELFF.

The chain has TRBV9 and TRBJ1-4, with 7 bases that match TRBD1. The junction had 21 bases not matched to a gene; V was cut back by 4 bases and J by 12 bases. This CDR3 is built from 17 residues. Germline lookup yields CDR1 SGDLS and CDR2 YYNGEE. The CDR3 nucleotides are TGTGCCAGCAGCCCTTTGACGGGACAGACAGCCTCGGTGGAACTGTTTTTT. Amino acids: CASSPLTGQTASVELFF.

This clonotype was recorded at least ten times. The chain couples TRBV11-3 to TRBJ2-3; unclear D gene. The V end was cut by 1 base, the J end by 4 bases, with 3 bases between. The CDR3 covers 12 residues. CDR1 is SGHNT and CDR2 is YENEEA in the germline V gene. In nucleotides, the CDR3 is TGTGCCAGCAGCTTAGGCTCAGATACGCAGTATTTT. Translation gives CASSLGSDTQYF.